Listed here are 16 T cell receptor beta chains from one sample, sequenced in a study of T cell repertoires in cytomegalovirus infection. TCRdb called the reads again in MiXCR, with one record for every CDR3 protein. The sample shows roughly 720,000 distinct CDR3 sequences, 35% of them seen only once. The sequencing input was PBMCs. The receptor set was obtained from a human donor in good health (CMV status not recorded). Some clones in this sample may be carry-over from other donors' samples.

The sample holds a few counts of this clonotype. The V call is TRBV6-2 or TRBV6-3, the J call TRBJ2-2, with 11 bases that match TRBD2. CDR1 and CDR2 from the germline V gene are MNHEY and SVGEGT. V lost 0 bases to trimming and J lost 3 bases; unmatched junction nucleotides: 3. The CDR3 spans 17 residues. Written as DNA, the CDR3 is TGTGCCAGCAGTTACTCTACTAGCGGGAGTGACACCGGGGAGCTGTTTTTT. It encodes CASSYSTSGSDTGELFF.

This clonotype was found many times. The rearrangement links TRBV12-3 or TRBV12-4 to TRBJ2-7; TRBD1 might be the D (6 bases). V was trimmed by 3 bases and J by 7 bases, leaving 31 bases between them. CDR3 length: 19 residues. The CDR3 reads CASSLGSSLDRRRRREQYF. CDR3 DNA: TGTGCCAGCAGTTTGGGTTCCTCCCTAGACAGGCGGCGGAGACGGGAGCAGTACTTC.

This rearrangement joins TRBV27 to TRBJ1-2; no clear D gene. Germline V CDR1 and CDR2: MNHEY, SMNVEV (reference sequence). The CDR3 sequence is 14 residues long. V gave up 2 bases and J gave up 1 base, with 8 bases separating them. Written as DNA, the CDR3 is TGTGCCAGCAGTTTAACGGCTTATAACTATGGCTACACCTTC. It translates to CASSLTAYNYGYTF.

This clonotype was found a few times. The chain employs TRBV6-2 or TRBV6-3 and TRBJ2-7; 9 positions match TRBD2. This CDR3 region has 17 residues. The V segment lost 0 bases and the J segment 0 bases; nucleotides outside the gene matches: 6. Germline CDR1 and CDR2: MNHEY and SVGEGT. CDR3 bases: TGTGCCAGCAGTTACTCGTCTAGCGGGATCGTCTCCTACGAGCAGTACTTC. Encoded protein: CASSYSSSGIVSYEQYF.

This clonotype was counted a few times. The CDR3: CASSVSAGPGTGELFF. The CDR3 nucleotides read TGTGCCAGCAGTGTATCTGCAGGTCCGGGCACCGGGGAGCTGTTTTTT. This rearrangement joins TRBV6-6 to TRBJ2-2; D call uncertain. CDR3 length: 16 residues. V dropped 5 bases and J dropped 4 bases, with 17 bases sitting between them. The germline V gene has CDR1 MNHNY and CDR2 SVGAGI (reference sequence).

The V call is TRBV19, the J call TRBJ2-1, with TRBD2 matching 7 bases. Trimming took 10 bases from V and 6 from J; bases not matched to a gene: 18. This CDR3 is 16 amino acids long. Germline V gene sequence: CDR1 LNHDA, CDR2 SQIVND (reference sequence). CDR3 sequence reads: CATQERGSDHINEQFF. CDR3 bases: TGTGCCACCCAAGAGCGGGGATCTGATCACATCAATGAGCAGTTCTTC.

CDR3: CASSLVWSERTEAFF. CDR3 nucleotide sequence: TGTGCCAGCAGCTTAGTATGGTCGGAGCGCACTGAAGCTTTCTTT. The rearrangement uses TRBV13 and TRBJ1-1, with D unresolved. Between the trimmed V and J ends, which lost 1 base and 4 bases, there was a span of 13 bases. The CDR3 has 15 amino acids. CDR1 PRHDT and CDR2 FYEKMQ come from the germline V gene (reference sequence).

The chain employs TRBV27 and TRBJ2-5; D unresolved. The CDR3 has 14 residues. Germline assignment: CDR1 MNHEY and CDR2 SMNVEV (reference sequence). V was clipped by 0 bases and J by 1 base, with 6 bases between them. CDR3 nucleotides: TGTGCCAGCAGTTTATCGGAGCGCCAAGAGACCCAGTACTTC. This encodes CASSLSERQETQYF.

This clonotype occurred a few times. This chain links TRBV4-1 with TRBJ1-4, with D unclear. Germline CDR1 reads MGHRA; CDR2 reads YSYEKL. This CDR3 contains 16 residues. Trimming removed 0 bases from V and 4 bases from J, with 12 bases in between. DNA for the CDR3: TGCGCCAGCAGCCAAGAACCTCACAGACTTAATGAAAAACTGTTTTTT. Translating it yields CASSQEPHRLNEKLFF.

The chain links TRBV7-2 to TRBJ1-6; 9 bases line up with TRBD1. The junction had 6 bases not matched to a gene; V was cut back by 6 bases and J by 6 bases. The CDR3 sequence is 15 residues long. In germline, CDR1 is SGHTA, CDR2 FQGNSA. The CDR3, as DNA: TGTGCCAGCAGGATGGACAGGGGAGGTAATTCACCCCTCCACTTT. Translating it yields CASRMDRGGNSPLHF.

This clonotype was counted a few times. The chain has TRBV6-5 and TRBJ2-5, with 12 bases lining up with TRBD2. V gave up 7 bases and J gave up 5 bases; unmatched junction bases: 14. This CDR3 spans 17 amino acids. CDR1 MNHEY and CDR2 SVGAGI come from the germline V gene. CDR3 amino acids: CASKASGRGWRLETQYF. Written as DNA, the CDR3 is TGTGCCAGCAAGGCTAGCGGGAGGGGGTGGAGGTTGGAGACCCAGTACTTC.

This chain uses TRBV4-1 with TRBJ2-3; 9 nucleotides line up with TRBD2. Germline V gene sequence: CDR1 MGHRA, CDR2 YSYEKL. The ends lost 0 bases at V and 9 bases at J; junction bases unmatched: 7. The CDR3 runs 15 residues. CDR3 coding DNA: TGCGCCAGCAGCCAAGAGTGGGCGGGGGGGCAGACGCAGTATTTT. Protein: CASSQEWAGGQTQYF.

The chain recombines TRBV7-2 with TRBJ1-6; 8 bases fit TRBD1. Germline values: CDR1 SGHTA, CDR2 FQGNSA. The junction had 5 bases not matched to a gene; V was cut back by 1 base and J by 6 bases. This CDR3 comprises 16 residues. The CDR3 is CASSLGRGRANSPLHF. The CDR3, as DNA: TGTGCCAGCAGCTTAGGCAGGGGGCGTGCTAATTCACCCCTCCACTTT.

The chain recombines TRBV25-1 with TRBJ1-4; D is unresolved. This CDR3 spans 15 amino acids. V gave up 0 bases and J gave up 5 bases, with 10 bases separating them. Germline lookup yields CDR1 MGHDK and CDR2 SYGVNS. CDR3 sequence: CASSEYVRRNEKLFF. The CDR3 region has the DNA TGTGCCAGCAGTGAATATGTCAGGCGAAATGAAAAACTGTTTTTT.

This clonotype was detected many times. The chain has TRBV7-2 and TRBJ2-3; D might be TRBD2 (6 bases). Trimming stripped 5 bases from V and 1 base from J, with 13 bases between. This CDR3 is built from 15 residues. From germline, CDR1 is SGHTA and CDR2 FQGNSA. CDR3 sequence: CASSTRDWGTDTQYF. CDR3 nucleotides: TGTGCCAGCAGCACACGGGACTGGGGCACAGATACGCAGTATTTT.

This clonotype was seen a single time. The chain carries TRBV3-1 and TRBJ2-1, with D perhaps TRBD2 (5 bases). The V end lost 0 bases, the J end lost 2 bases, and 20 bases lay between the germline ends. CDR3 size: 19 residues. Germline-derived CDR1 and CDR2 are LGHDT and YNNKEL (reference sequence). CDR3 nucleotide sequence: TGTGCCAGCAGCCAAGAACGGGGTGAGGCGGGTCGTCCCTACAATGAGCAGTTCTTC. Its translation: CASSQERGEAGRPYNEQFF.